A single sample gave rise to the 2 T cell receptor beta chains below, sequenced in a study of CD8+CD57+ T cells in acquired aplastic anemia. CDR3 and TCR beta VDJ profiling relied on a genomic DNA template. A single record per CDR3 protein comes from TCRdb applying MiXCR to the reads. This sample has about 190,000 distinct CDR3 sequences, with around 50% found just once. Sequenced material: sorted CD4+, CD8+, or CD8+CD57+ T cells (not recorded which) from PBMCs. All receptors come from a human donor in good health, serving as a control.

This clonotype was detected ten times or more. The J gene is TRBJ1-1, the V gene TRBV7-9; no clear D. The CDR3 is made up of 15 amino acids. Per germline, CDR1 SEHNR and CDR2 FQNEAQ (reference sequence). Trimming removed 4 bases at V and 3 bases at J, with 15 bases between. The CDR3, as DNA: TGTGCCAGCAGCTCACCGTTAGTCCGATACACTGAAGCTTTCTTT. Protein product: CASSSPLVRYTEAFF.

V usage is TRBV9 and J usage is TRBJ2-7; the match to TRBD2 covers 11 bases. The CDR3 is 14 residues long. From germline, CDR1 is SGDLS and CDR2 YYNGEE. Trimming cost V 2 bases and J 6 bases; bases outside gene matches: 4. CDR3 in DNA: TGTGCCAGCAGCGTGACTAGCGGGGATAGCGAGCAGTACTTC. It codes for CASSVTSGDSEQYF.